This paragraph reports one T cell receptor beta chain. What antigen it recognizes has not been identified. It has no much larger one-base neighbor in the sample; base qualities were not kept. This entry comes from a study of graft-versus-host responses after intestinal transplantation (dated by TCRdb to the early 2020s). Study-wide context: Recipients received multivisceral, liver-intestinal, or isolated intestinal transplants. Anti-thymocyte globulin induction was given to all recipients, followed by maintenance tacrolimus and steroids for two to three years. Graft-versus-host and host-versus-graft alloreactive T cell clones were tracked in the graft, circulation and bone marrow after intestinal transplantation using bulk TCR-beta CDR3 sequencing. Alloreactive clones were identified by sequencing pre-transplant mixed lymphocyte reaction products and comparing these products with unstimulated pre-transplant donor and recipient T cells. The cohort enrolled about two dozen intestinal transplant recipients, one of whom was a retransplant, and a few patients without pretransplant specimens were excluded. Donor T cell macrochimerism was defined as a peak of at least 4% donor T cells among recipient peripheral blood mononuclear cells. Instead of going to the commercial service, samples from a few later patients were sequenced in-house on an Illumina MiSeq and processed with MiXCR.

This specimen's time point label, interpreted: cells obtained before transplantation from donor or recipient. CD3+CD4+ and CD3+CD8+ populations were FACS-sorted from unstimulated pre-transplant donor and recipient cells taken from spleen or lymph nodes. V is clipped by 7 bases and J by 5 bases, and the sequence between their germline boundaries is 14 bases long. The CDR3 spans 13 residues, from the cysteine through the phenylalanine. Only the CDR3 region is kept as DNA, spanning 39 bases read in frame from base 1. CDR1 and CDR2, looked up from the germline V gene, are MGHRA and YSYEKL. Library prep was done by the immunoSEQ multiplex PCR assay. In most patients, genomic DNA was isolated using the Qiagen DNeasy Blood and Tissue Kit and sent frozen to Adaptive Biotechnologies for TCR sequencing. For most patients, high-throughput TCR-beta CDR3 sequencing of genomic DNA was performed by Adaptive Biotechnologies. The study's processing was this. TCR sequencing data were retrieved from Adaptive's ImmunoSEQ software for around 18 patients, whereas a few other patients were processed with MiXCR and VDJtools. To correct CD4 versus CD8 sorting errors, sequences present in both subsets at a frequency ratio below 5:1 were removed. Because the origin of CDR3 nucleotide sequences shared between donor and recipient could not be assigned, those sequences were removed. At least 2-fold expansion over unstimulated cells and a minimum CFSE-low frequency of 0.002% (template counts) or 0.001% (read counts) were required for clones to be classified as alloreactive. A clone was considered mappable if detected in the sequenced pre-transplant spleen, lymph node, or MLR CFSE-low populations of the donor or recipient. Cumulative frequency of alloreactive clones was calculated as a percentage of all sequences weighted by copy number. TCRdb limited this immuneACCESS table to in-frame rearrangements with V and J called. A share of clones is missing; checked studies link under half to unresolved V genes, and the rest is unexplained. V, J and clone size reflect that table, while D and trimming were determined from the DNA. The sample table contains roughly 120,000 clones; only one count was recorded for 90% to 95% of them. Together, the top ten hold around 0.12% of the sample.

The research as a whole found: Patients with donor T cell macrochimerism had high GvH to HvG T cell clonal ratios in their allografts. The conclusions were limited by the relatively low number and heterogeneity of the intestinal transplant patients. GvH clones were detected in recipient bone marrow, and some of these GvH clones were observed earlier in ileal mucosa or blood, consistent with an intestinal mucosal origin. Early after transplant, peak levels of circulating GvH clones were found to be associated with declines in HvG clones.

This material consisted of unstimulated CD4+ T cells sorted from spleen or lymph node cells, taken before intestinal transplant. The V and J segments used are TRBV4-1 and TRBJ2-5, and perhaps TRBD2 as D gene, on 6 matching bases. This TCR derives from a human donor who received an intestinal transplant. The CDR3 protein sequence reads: CASTAGPRETQYF. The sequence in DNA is TGCGCCAGCACCGCGGGGCCACGGGAGACCCAGTACTTC.